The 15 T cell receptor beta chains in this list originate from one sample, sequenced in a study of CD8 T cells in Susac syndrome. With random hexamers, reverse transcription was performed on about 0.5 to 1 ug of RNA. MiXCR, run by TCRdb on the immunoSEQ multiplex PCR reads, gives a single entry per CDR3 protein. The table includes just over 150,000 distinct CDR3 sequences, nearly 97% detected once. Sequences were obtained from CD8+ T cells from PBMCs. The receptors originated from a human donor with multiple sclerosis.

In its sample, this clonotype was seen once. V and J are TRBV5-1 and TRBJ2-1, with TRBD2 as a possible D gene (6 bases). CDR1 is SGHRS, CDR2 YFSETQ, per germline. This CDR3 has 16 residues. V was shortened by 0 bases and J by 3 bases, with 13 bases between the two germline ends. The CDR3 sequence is CASSLAGLPNYNEQFF. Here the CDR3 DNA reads TGCGCCAGCAGCTTGGCGGGACTGCCCAACTACAATGAGCAGTTCTTC.

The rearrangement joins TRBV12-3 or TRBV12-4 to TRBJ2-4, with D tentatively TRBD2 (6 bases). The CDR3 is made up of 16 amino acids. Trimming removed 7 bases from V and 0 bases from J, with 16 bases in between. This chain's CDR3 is CASTPGDGLAKNIQYF. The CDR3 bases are TGTGCCAGCACCCCGGGGGACGGTTTAGCCAAAAACATTCAGTACTTC.

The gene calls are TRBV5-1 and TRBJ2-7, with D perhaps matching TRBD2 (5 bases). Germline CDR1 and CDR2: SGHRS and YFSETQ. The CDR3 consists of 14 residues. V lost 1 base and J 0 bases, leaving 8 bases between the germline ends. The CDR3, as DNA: TGCGCCAGCAGCTTGACTAGTCCCTCCTACGAGCAGTACGTC. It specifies CASSLTSPSYEQYV.

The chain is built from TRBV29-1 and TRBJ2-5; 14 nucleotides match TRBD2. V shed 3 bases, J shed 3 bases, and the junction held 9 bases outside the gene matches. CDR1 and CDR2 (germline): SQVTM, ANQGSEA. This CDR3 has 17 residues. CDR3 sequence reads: CSVDGTSGGWSEETQYF. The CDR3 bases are TGCAGCGTTGATGGGACTAGCGGGGGCTGGTCGGAAGAGACCCAGTACTTC.

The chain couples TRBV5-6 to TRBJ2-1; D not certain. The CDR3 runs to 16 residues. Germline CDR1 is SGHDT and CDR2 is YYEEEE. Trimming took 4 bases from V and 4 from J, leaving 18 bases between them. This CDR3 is CASSKGRDSPYNEQFF. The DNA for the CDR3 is TGTGCCAGCAGCAAAGGGCGAGACTCACCGTACAATGAGCAGTTCTTC.

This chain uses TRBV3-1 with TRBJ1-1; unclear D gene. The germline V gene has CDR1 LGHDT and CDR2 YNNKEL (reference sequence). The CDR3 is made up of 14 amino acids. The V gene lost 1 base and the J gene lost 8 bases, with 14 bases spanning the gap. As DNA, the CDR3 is TGTGCCAGCAGCCAAGTAAGATACCCCCGAGAAGCTTTCTTT. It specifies CASSQVRYPREAFF.

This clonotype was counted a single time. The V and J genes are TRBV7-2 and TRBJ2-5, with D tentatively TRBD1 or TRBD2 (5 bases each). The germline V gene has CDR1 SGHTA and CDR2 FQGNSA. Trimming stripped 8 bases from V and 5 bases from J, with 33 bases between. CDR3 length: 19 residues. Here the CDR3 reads CASRSRKSTGQGRRETQYF. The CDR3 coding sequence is TGTGCCAGCCGCTCAAGAAAGAGTACGGGGCAGGGCCGTAGGGAGACCCAGTACTTC.

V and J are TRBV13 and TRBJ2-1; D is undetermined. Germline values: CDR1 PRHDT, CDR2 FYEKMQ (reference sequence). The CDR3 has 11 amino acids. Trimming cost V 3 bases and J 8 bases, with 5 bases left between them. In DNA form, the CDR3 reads TGTGCCAGCAGCTTCGACCATGAGCAGTTCTTC. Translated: CASSFDHEQFF.

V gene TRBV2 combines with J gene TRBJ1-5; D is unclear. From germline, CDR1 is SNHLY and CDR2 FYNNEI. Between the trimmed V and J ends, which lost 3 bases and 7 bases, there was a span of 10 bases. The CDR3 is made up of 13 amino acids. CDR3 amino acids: CASSDIGKQPQHF. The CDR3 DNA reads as TGTGCCAGCAGTGATATAGGGAAACAGCCCCAGCATTTT.

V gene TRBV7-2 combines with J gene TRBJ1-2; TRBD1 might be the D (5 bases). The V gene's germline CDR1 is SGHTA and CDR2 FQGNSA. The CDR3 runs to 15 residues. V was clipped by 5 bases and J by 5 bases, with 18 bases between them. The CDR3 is CASSLRRAQPYGYTF. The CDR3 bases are TGTGCCAGCAGCCTTCGCAGGGCCCAACCGTATGGCTACACCTTC.

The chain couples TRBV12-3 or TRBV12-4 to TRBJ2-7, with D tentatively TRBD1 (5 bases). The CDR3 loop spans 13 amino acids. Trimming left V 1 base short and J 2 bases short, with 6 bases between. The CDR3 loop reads CASSLGQTYEQYV. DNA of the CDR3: TGTGCCAGCAGTTTAGGACAGACCTACGAGCAGTACGTC.

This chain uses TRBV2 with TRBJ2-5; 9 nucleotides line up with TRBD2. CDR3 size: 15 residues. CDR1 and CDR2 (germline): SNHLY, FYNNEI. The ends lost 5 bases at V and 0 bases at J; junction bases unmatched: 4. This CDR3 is CASSFPSGDQETQYF. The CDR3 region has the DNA TGTGCCAGCAGTTTTCCTAGCGGGGACCAAGAGACCCAGTACTTC.

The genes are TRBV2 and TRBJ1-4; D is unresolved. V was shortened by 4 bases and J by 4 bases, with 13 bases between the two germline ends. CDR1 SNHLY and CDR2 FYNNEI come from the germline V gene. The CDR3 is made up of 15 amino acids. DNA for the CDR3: TGTGCCAGCAGTGGCGACGGAAGTCTTAATGAAAAACTGTTTTTT. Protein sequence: CASSGDGSLNEKLFF. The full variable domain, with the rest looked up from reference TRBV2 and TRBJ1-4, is EPEVTQTPSHQVTQMGQEVILRCVPISNHLYFYWYRQILGQKVEFLVSFYNNEISEKSEIFDDQFSVERPDGSNFTLKIRSTKLEDSAMYFCASSGDGSLNEKLFFGSGTQLSVL.

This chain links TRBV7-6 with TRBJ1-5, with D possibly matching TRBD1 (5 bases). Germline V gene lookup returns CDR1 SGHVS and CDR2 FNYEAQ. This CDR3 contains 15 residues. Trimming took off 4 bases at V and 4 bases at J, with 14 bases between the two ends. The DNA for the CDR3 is TGTGCCAGCAGCTCAGGGTCGGGGATTAATCAGCCCCAGCATTTT. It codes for CASSSGSGINQPQHF.

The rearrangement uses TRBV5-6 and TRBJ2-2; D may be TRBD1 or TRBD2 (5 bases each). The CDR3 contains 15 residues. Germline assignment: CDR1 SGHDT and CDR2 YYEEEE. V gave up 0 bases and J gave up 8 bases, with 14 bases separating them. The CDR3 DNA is TGTGCCAGCAGCTTGGTCCGGGACCGGCAAGGGGAGCTGTTTTTT. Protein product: CASSLVRDRQGELFF.